What follows are 7 T cell receptor beta chains derived from one specimen sequenced in a study of T cells after posttransplantation cyclophosphamide. Only in-frame clones appear in the TCRdb table, and some are missing; sequencing was by immunoSEQ multiplex PCR. Of more than 30,000 clones listed, about 93% are singletons. Cells defined as naive were viable CD3+CD4+ or CD3+CD8+ and CCR7+CD45RA+CD45RO-CD95-CD27+CD28+. Specimen: naive CD4+ T cells sorted from PBMCs. The origin of the receptors is a woman between 55 and 75 years old in good health, CMV-negative, and a related stem cell transplant donor.

V usage is TRBV4-3 and J usage is TRBJ2-7, with 9 nucleotides matching TRBD1. From germline, CDR1 is LGHNA and CDR2 YSLEER. The ends lost 2 bases at V and 7 bases at J; junction bases unmatched: 12. The CDR3 has 16 residues. The CDR3 is CASSQNPGQGRREQYF. The CDR3 DNA reads TGCGCCAGCAGCCAAAACCCGGGACAGGGCCGGCGGGAGCAGTACTTC.

The chain couples TRBV25-1 to TRBJ1-1; D is possibly TRBD1 (6 bases). This CDR3 spans 15 amino acids. Trimming left V 7 bases short and J 4 bases short, with 19 bases between. The germline V gene encodes CDR1 MGHDK and CDR2 SYGVNS. Here the CDR3 DNA reads TGTGCCAGCACCCCCCTCTGGGGGCTTCCCACTGAAGCTTTCTTT. Its protein product is CASTPLWGLPTEAFF.

This clone is a singleton in its sample. The chain is built from TRBV20-1 and TRBJ1-6, with D tentatively TRBD1 (5 bases). The CDR3 extends over 11 amino acids. Germline assignment: CDR1 DFQATT and CDR2 SNEGSKA (reference sequence). CDR3 sequence reads: CSIQGSSPLHF. In nucleotides, the CDR3 is TGCAGCATCCAGGGTAGTTCACCCCTCCACTTT.

A single count supports this clone. The CDR3 sequence is CASSLTGRGSDYGYTF. Here the CDR3 DNA reads TGCGCCAGCAGCTTGACCGGCAGGGGATCGGACTATGGCTACACCTTC. V is TRBV5-1 and J is TRBJ1-2; possible D gene TRBD1, 6 bases. The CDR3 runs to 16 residues. Between the trimmed V and J ends, which lost 1 base and 3 bases, there was a span of 16 bases. CDR1 is SGHRS and CDR2 is YFSETQ in the germline V gene. The full variable domain, rest sourced from reference TRBV5-1 and TRBJ1-2, is KAGVTQTPRYLIKTRGQQVTLSCSPISGHRSVSWYQQTPGQGLQFLFEYFSETQRNKGNFPGRFSGRQFSNSRSEMNVSTLELGDSALYLCASSLTGRGSDYGYTFGSGTRLTVV.

This sequence joins TRBV19 and TRBJ1-2; 9 nucleotides agree with TRBD1. J lost 4 bases, V lost 4 bases, and 4 bases had no gene match. Germline V lookup: CDR1 LNHDA, CDR2 SQIVND (reference sequence). This CDR3 is built from 14 residues. The CDR3 is CASSTYRGPYGYTF. CDR3 DNA sequence: TGTGCCAGTAGTACATACAGGGGGCCCTATGGCTACACCTTC.

V usage is TRBV28 and J usage is TRBJ1-5; TRBD1 agrees at 9 bases. V lost 1 base to trimming and J lost 0 bases; unmatched junction nucleotides: 4. This CDR3 has 17 amino acids. The V gene's germline CDR1 is MDHEN and CDR2 SYDVKM. CDR3 loop: CASSLLGTGNSNQPQHF. The CDR3 region has the DNA TGTGCCAGCAGTTTATTAGGGACAGGGAATAGCAATCAGCCCCAGCATTTT.

The CDR3 loop is CASRSDRDSNQPQHF. DNA for the CDR3: TGTGCCAGCAGGTCAGACAGGGATTCAAACCAGCCCCAGCATTTT. The chain links TRBV6-5 to TRBJ1-5, with 7 bases identical to TRBD1. Germline trimming cut 6 bases from V and 7 bases from J; bases unmatched to any gene: 12. CDR3 length equals 15 residues. Germline values: CDR1 MNHEY, CDR2 SVGAGI.